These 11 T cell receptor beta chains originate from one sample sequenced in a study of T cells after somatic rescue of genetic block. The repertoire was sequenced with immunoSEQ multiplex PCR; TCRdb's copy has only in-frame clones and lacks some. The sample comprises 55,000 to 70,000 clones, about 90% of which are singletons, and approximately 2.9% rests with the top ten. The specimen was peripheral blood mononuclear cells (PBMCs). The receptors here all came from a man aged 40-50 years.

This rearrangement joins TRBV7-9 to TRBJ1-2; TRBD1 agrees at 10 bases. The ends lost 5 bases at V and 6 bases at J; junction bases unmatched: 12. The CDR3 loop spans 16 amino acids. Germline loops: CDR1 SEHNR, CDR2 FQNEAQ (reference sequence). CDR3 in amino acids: CASSIKRTGGNHGYTF. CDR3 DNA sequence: TGTGCCAGCAGCATCAAACGGACAGGGGGAAACCATGGCTACACCTTC.

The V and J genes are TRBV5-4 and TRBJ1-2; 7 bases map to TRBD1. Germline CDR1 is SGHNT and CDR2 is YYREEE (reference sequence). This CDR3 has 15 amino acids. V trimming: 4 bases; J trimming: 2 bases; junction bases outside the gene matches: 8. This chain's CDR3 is CASSPPGQLNYGYTF. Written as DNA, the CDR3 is TGTGCCAGCAGCCCACCGGGACAGCTGAACTATGGCTACACCTTC. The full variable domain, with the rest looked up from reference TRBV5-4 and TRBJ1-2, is ETGVTQSPTHLIKTRGQQVTLRCSSQSGHNTVSWYQQALGQGPQFIFQYYREEENGRGNFPPRFSGLQFPNYSSELNVNALELDDSALYLCASSPPGQLNYGYTFGSGTRLTVV.

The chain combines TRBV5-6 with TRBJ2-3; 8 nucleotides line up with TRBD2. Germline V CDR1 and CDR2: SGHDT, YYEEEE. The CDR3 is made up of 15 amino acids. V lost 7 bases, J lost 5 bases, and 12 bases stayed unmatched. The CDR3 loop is CASCPLAGGVDTQYF. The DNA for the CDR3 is TGTGCCAGCTGCCCTTTGGCGGGAGGCGTAGATACGCAGTATTTT.

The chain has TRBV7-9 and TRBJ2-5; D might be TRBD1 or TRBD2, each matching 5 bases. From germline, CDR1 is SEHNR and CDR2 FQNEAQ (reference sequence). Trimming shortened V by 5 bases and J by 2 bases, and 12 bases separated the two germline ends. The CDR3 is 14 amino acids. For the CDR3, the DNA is TGTGCCAGCAGCCTAGAGAGGGGTCAAGAGACCCAGTACTTC. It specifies CASSLERGQETQYF. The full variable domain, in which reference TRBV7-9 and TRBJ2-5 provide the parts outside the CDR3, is DTGVSQNPRHKITKRGQNVTFRCDPISEHNRLYWYRQTLGQGPEFLTYFQNEAQLEKSRLLSDRFSAERPKGSFSTLEIQRTEQGDSAMYLCASSLERGQETQYFGPGTRLLVL.

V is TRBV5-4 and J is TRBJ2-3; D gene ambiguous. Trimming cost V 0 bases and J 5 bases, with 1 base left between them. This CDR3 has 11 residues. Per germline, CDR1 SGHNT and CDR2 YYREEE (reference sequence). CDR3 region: CASSLGDTQYF. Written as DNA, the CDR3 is TGTGCCAGCAGCTTGGGAGATACGCAGTATTTT. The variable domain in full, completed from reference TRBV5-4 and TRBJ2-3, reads ETGVTQSPTHLIKTRGQQVTLRCSSQSGHNTVSWYQQALGQGPQFIFQYYREEENGRGNFPPRFSGLQFPNYSSELNVNALELDDSALYLCASSLGDTQYFGPGTRLTVL.

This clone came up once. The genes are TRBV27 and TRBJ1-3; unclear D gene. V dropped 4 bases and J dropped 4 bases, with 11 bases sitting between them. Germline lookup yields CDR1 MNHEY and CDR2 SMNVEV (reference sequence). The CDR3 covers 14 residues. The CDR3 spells CASSSAGAGNTIYF. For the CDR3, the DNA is TGTGCCAGCAGTTCAGCGGGAGCCGGAAACACCATATATTTT.

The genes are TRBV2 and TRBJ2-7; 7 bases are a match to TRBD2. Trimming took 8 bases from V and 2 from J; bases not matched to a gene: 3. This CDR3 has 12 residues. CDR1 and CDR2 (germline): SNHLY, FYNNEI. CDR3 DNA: TGTGCCAGCGGGGGGGAACCCTACGAGCAGTACTTC. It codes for CASGGEPYEQYF.

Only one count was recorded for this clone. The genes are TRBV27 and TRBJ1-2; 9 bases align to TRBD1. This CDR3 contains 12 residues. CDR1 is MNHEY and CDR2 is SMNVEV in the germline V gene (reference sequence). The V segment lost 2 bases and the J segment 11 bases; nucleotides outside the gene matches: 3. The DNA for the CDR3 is TGTGCCAGCAGTTTAAGAGACAGGGGGTACACCTTC. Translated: CASSLRDRGYTF.

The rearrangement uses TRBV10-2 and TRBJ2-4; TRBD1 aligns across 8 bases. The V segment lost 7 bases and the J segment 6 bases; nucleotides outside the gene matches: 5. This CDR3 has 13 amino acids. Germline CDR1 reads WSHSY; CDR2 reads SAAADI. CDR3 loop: CASTGQGGNIQYF. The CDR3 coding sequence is TGCGCCAGCACCGGACAGGGTGGAAACATTCAGTACTTC.

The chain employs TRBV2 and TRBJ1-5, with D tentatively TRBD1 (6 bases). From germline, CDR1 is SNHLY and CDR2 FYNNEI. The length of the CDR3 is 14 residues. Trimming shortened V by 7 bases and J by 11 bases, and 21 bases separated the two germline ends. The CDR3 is CASTKGGGGWAQHF. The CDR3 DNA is TGTGCCAGCACCAAAGGGGGGGGCGGTTGGGCCCAGCATTTT.

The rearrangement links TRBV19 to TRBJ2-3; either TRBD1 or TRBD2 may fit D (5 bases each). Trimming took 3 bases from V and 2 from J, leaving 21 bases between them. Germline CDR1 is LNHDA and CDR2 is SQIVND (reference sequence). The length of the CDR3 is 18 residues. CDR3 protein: CASSMDGTSNGDTDTQYF. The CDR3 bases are TGTGCCAGTAGTATGGACGGGACGTCCAACGGGGACACAGATACGCAGTATTTT.